The 30 T cell receptor beta chains below come from one sample, sequenced in a study of identical twins. TCRdb redid the calling of the 5' RACE reads with MiXCR, one entry per CDR3 protein. Of roughly 770,000 distinct CDR3 sequences in the sample, around a sixth were seen once. The same data also contributed to another study, on T cells expressing NK-cell markers.

The source material was PBMCs. The origin of the receptors is a woman under 30 in good health.

The chain is built from TRBV3-1 and TRBJ2-1, with 14 bases fitting TRBD2. J was trimmed by 9 bases and V by 4 bases; bases with no gene match: 5. Germline assignment: CDR1 LGHDT and CDR2 YNNKEL (reference sequence). CDR3 size: 15 residues. CDR3 DNA sequence: TGTGCCAGCAGCCGGGGACTAGCGGGAGCCGGTGAGCAGTTCTTC. It translates to CASSRGLAGAGEQFF.

This clonotype has a handful of counts. V and J are TRBV20-1 and TRBJ2-5; TRBD2 agrees at 13 bases. Germline assignment: CDR1 DFQATT and CDR2 SNEGSKA (reference sequence). CDR3 size: 17 residues. The V gene end was trimmed by 2 bases and the J gene end by 0 bases; junction bases not matched to a gene: 6. CDR3 region: CSARLGLAGINQETQYF. CDR3 nucleotides: TGCAGTGCTAGATTGGGACTAGCGGGGATAAACCAAGAGACCCAGTACTTC.

The J gene is TRBJ2-3, the V gene TRBV20-1; no clear D. The V end was cut by 2 bases, the J end by 1 base, with 7 bases between. The CDR3 covers 13 residues. Germline V gene data show CDR1 as DFQATT and CDR2 as SNEGSKA (reference sequence). The CDR3 is CSARSRGTDTQYF. The CDR3 nucleotides are TGCAGTGCTAGATCCCGGGGCACAGATACGCAGTATTTT.

The sample holds a few counts of this clonotype. The chain combines TRBV20-1 with TRBJ1-2, with D tentatively TRBD1 (6 bases). Germline V gives CDR1 DFQATT, CDR2 SNEGSKA (reference sequence). The CDR3 totals 17 residues. V lost 3 bases, J lost 3 bases, and 23 bases lay in between. CDR3 region: CSARPTGQLQSDYGYTF. CDR3 sequence (DNA): TGCAGTGCTAGGCCTACTGGACAGCTACAGTCCGACTATGGCTACACCTTC.

This clonotype was observed a few times. The chain combines TRBV12-3 or TRBV12-4 with TRBJ2-1; D gene uncertain. The V end lost 9 bases, the J end lost 10 bases, and 13 bases lay between the germline ends. This CDR3 contains 11 residues. DNA for the CDR3: TGTGCCAGTTCCCGAGCCCACGAGCAGTTCTTC. This codes for CASSRAHEQFF.

The V gene is TRBV6-1, the J gene TRBJ2-5, with a weak D call TRBD1 (6 bases). The CDR3 runs to 15 residues. The V and J ends lost 4 bases and 5 bases respectively, with 17 bases between them. The germline V gene encodes CDR1 MNHNS and CDR2 SASEGT. The CDR3, as DNA: TGTGCCAGCAGTGCCTACCCAGGGGTCTGGGAGACCCAGTACTTC. As protein: CASSAYPGVWETQYF.

The chain links TRBV6-5 to TRBJ2-1; 11 nucleotides agree with TRBD2. The germline V gene encodes CDR1 MNHEY and CDR2 SVGAGI. Germline trimming cut 3 bases from V and 14 bases from J; bases unmatched to any gene: 6. CDR3 length equals 13 residues. CDR3 region: CASSYSTSGTEFF. The CDR3 nucleotides are TGTGCCAGCAGTTATTCGACTAGCGGGACTGAGTTCTTC.

This clonotype has a handful of counts. The chain has TRBV3-1 and TRBJ1-5; D is unresolved. Trimming shortened V by 3 bases and J by 0 bases, and 6 bases separated the two germline ends. The CDR3 spans 14 residues. Per the germline V gene, CDR1 is LGHDT and CDR2 is YNNKEL (reference sequence). CDR3 amino acids: CASSQVNSNQPQHF. As DNA, the CDR3 is TGTGCCAGCAGCCAGGTTAATAGCAATCAGCCCCAGCATTTT.

The chain joins TRBV7-2 to TRBJ2-1; D ambiguous. V lost 3 bases to trimming and J lost 13 bases, with 10 bases between them. Germline lookup yields CDR1 SGHTA and CDR2 FQGNSA. CDR3 length: 11 amino acids. As DNA, the CDR3 is TGTGCCAGCAGCTTGGCACCAGCCCAGTTCTTC. It is translated as CASSLAPAQFF. Full variable domain (outside the CDR3, taken from reference TRBV7-2 and TRBJ2-1): GAGVSQSPSNKVTEKGKDVELRCDPISGHTALYWYRQSLGQGLEFLIYFQGNSAPDKSGLPSDRFSAERTGGSVSTLTIQRTQQEDSAVYLCASSLAPAQFFGPGTRLTVL.

This clonotype came up a few times. The chain is built from TRBV12-3 or TRBV12-4 and TRBJ1-1; a possible D gene is TRBD1 (6 bases). Trimming cost V 5 bases and J 11 bases, with 27 bases left between them. The CDR3 has 16 residues. CDR3 region: CASSPSRQDPRSGAFF. In DNA, the CDR3 is TGTGCCAGCAGTCCGTCGAGACAGGACCCGCGGAGTGGTGCTTTCTTT.

This clonotype was found a few times. The rearrangement joins TRBV6-2 or TRBV6-3 to TRBJ2-7; D is perhaps TRBD1 (6 bases). V was pared by 2 bases and J by 2 bases, with 16 bases between. This CDR3 is 16 amino acids long. CDR1 MNHEY and CDR2 SVGEGT come from the germline V gene. In DNA, the CDR3 is TGTGCCAGCAGTTACCAGACGGACAGAATTACCTACGAGCAGTACTTC. Protein: CASSYQTDRITYEQYF.

The chain is built from TRBV20-1 and TRBJ1-1, with 9 nucleotides matching TRBD1. The germline V gene encodes CDR1 DFQATT and CDR2 SNEGSKA (reference sequence). CDR3 size: 15 residues. Trimming removed 3 bases from V and 0 bases from J; junction bases left unmatched: 5. CDR3 sequence reads: CSASTQGAMNTEAFF. Here the CDR3 DNA reads TGCAGTGCTAGCACACAGGGGGCAATGAACACTGAAGCTTTCTTT.

The rearrangement joins TRBV12-3 or TRBV12-4 to TRBJ2-7; TRBD1 matches at 10 bases. The CDR3 has 14 residues. V lost 6 bases to trimming and J lost 2 bases; unmatched junction nucleotides: 4. Written as DNA, the CDR3 is TGTGCCAGCAGGCAGGGACAGGGGACCTACGAGCAGTACTTC. This codes for CASRQGQGTYEQYF.

This clonotype was seen a handful of times. This chain connects TRBV12-3 or TRBV12-4 to TRBJ2-4; 8 bases align to TRBD2. V shed 6 bases, J shed 4 bases, and the junction held 8 bases outside the gene matches. This CDR3 is 15 amino acids long. The CDR3 here is CASSRGGLTKNIQYF. The CDR3 DNA follows: TGTGCCAGCAGCCGGGGGGGACTAACAAAAAACATTCAGTACTTC.

The rearrangement joins TRBV27 to TRBJ2-7; 9 bases line up with TRBD2. The CDR3 length is 16 residues. Germline V gene sequence: CDR1 MNHEY, CDR2 SMNVEV (reference sequence). The J segment lost 2 bases and the V segment lost 3 bases, leaving 8 bases of the junction unmatched. Here the CDR3 reads CASSLSHSGGTYEQYF. In DNA form, the CDR3 reads TGTGCCAGCAGTTTGTCTCATAGCGGGGGCACCTACGAGCAGTACTTC.

This clonotype was recorded a few times. V usage is TRBV7-9 and J usage is TRBJ1-1; 7 bases are shared with TRBD1. This CDR3 spans 16 amino acids. CDR1 is SEHNR, CDR2 FQNEAQ, per germline (reference sequence). V trimming: 8 bases; J trimming: 4 bases; junction bases outside the gene matches: 16. This CDR3 reads CASAMLGGGASTEAFF. CDR3 DNA: TGTGCCAGCGCAATGTTAGGAGGGGGCGCGAGCACTGAAGCTTTCTTT.

This sequence joins TRBV5-1 and TRBJ2-1; TRBD1 matches 9 bases. The CDR3 totals 14 residues. The V segment lost 5 bases and the J segment 8 bases; nucleotides outside the gene matches: 8. From germline, CDR1 is SGHRS and CDR2 YFSETQ. This chain's CDR3 is CASRGVGQGHEQFF. The CDR3 DNA follows: TGCGCCAGCAGGGGTGTGGGACAGGGACATGAGCAGTTCTTC. Combining the CDR3 with reference TRBV5-1 and TRBJ2-1 gives the whole variable domain KAGVTQTPRYLIKTRGQQVTLSCSPISGHRSVSWYQQTPGQGLQFLFEYFSETQRNKGNFPGRFSGRQFSNSRSEMNVSTLELGDSALYLCASRGVGQGHEQFFGPGTRLTVL.

The CDR3 region has the DNA TGCAGCGCCCACACAGGTCTAGCCAAAAACATTCAGTACTTC. This encodes CSAHTGLAKNIQYF. J is TRBJ2-4 and V is TRBV29-1; D might be TRBD1 (5 bases). Trimming shortened V by 7 bases and J by 0 bases, and 13 bases separated the two germline ends. This CDR3 region has 14 residues. Germline CDR1 reads SQVTM; CDR2 reads ANQGSEA.

Only a few counts were recorded for this clonotype. The chain links TRBV7-9 to TRBJ2-7, with 9 bases fitting TRBD2. Germline V CDR1 and CDR2: SEHNR, FQNEAQ (reference sequence). The junction had 12 bases not matched to a gene; V was cut back by 2 bases and J by 7 bases. The CDR3 is 16 residues long. CDR3 region: CASSLPPSGIRWEQYF. The CDR3 DNA reads as TGTGCCAGCAGCTTACCCCCTAGCGGGATACGCTGGGAGCAGTACTTC.

The chain combines TRBV7-9 with TRBJ2-7; no definite D call. In germline, CDR1 is SEHNR, CDR2 FQNEAQ (reference sequence). The germline V and J ends were trimmed by 3 bases and 5 bases, with 8 bases remaining between them. CDR3 length equals 12 residues. CDR3 sequence reads: CASSFFPDEQYF. CDR3 sequence (DNA): TGTGCCAGCAGCTTTTTCCCCGACGAGCAGTACTTC. Supplemented by reference TRBV7-9 and TRBJ2-7, the full variable domain reads DTGVSQNPRHKITKRGQNVTFRCDPISEHNRLYWYRQTLGQGPEFLTYFQNEAQLEKSRLLSDRFSAERPKGSFSTLEIQRTEQGDSAMYLCASSFFPDEQYFGPGTRLTVT.

The chain is built from TRBV20-1 and TRBJ1-5; D is ambiguous. This CDR3 contains 12 residues. Trimming left V 1 base short and J 4 bases short, with 5 bases between. The germline V gene has CDR1 DFQATT and CDR2 SNEGSKA (reference sequence). CDR3 DNA sequence: TGCAGTGCTAGAGGCGAAAATCAGCCCCAGCATTTT. Protein: CSARGENQPQHF.

This clonotype was picked up a small number of times. The chain couples TRBV6-1 to TRBJ2-2; the match to TRBD2 covers 11 bases. The CDR3 contains 14 residues. Germline CDR1 MNHNS, CDR2 SASEGT. The ends lost 8 bases at V and 7 bases at J; junction bases unmatched: 6. CDR3 sequence reads: CASRPGLAVGELFF. The DNA for the CDR3 is TGTGCCAGCCGACCGGGACTAGCGGTCGGGGAGCTGTTTTTT.

This clonotype was counted a few times. J is TRBJ2-3 and V is TRBV7-6; D call uncertain. V shed 11 bases and J shed 4 bases, with 10 bases lying between them. CDR3 size: 11 residues. The germline gives CDR1 SGHVS, CDR2 FNYEAQ. CDR3 sequence (DNA): TGTGCCGTACACGGACCAGATACGCAGTATTTT. Encoded protein: CAVHGPDTQYF.

This clonotype was picked up a small number of times. V usage is TRBV10-3 and J usage is TRBJ1-2; D ambiguous. V shed 6 bases and J shed 4 bases, with 15 bases lying between them. Germline loops: CDR1 ENHRY, CDR2 SYGVKD. The CDR3 extends over 14 amino acids. The CDR3 sequence is CAIRTPEVVYGYTF. CDR3 DNA: TGTGCCATCAGGACTCCGGAGGTAGTCTATGGCTACACCTTC.

This clonotype occurred a few times. DNA for the CDR3: TGTGCCAGCAGCCAAGAATGGGCGACTCCAGAGCAGTACTTC. Translating gives CASSQEWATPEQYF. J is TRBJ2-7 and V is TRBV3-1; D not certain. V dropped 0 bases and J dropped 7 bases, with 13 bases sitting between them. Germline V gene lookup returns CDR1 LGHDT and CDR2 YNNKEL (reference sequence). The CDR3 loop spans 14 amino acids.

This clonotype has just a few counts. The V call is TRBV12-3 or TRBV12-4, the J call TRBJ2-3; possible D gene TRBD2, 6 bases. V lost 4 bases to trimming and J lost 0 bases, with 11 bases between them. The CDR3 is made up of 15 amino acids. The CDR3 coding sequence is TGTGCCAGCAGTTCGTCCGGGACTAGCACAGATACGCAGTATTTT. Translation: CASSSSGTSTDTQYF.

The gene calls are TRBV20-1 and TRBJ2-7; tentative D call: TRBD1 (5 bases). CDR3 size: 14 residues. Germline V lookup: CDR1 DFQATT, CDR2 SNEGSKA (reference sequence). Deletions cut 0 bases from V and 1 base from J, with 10 bases between. CDR3 region: CSARDSRVSYEQYF. The CDR3 DNA follows: TGCAGTGCTAGAGATAGCAGGGTTTCCTACGAGCAGTACTTC.

The rearrangement joins TRBV15 to TRBJ1-4; a weak D match, TRBD1 (6 bases). CDR1 and CDR2 from the germline V gene are LNHNV and YYDKDF (reference sequence). V was shortened by 3 bases and J by 8 bases, with 13 bases between the two germline ends. CDR3 length equals 14 residues. The CDR3 coding sequence is TGTGCCACCAGCAGCAAGGACAGTTGGGAAAAACTGTTTTTT. Protein product: CATSSKDSWEKLFF.

J is TRBJ1-5 and V is TRBV19; 7 positions match TRBD1. V dropped 4 bases and J dropped 8; count of bases not matched to a gene: 5. CDR1 and CDR2 (germline): LNHDA, SQIVND (reference sequence). The CDR3 length is 13 residues. CDR3 sequence (DNA): TGTGCCAGTAGTAACAGGGGCCGCGAGCCCCAGCATTTT. Protein product: CASSNRGREPQHF.

This clonotype was found a few times. J is TRBJ1-5 and V is TRBV20-1; D unclear. The germline V gene has CDR1 DFQATT and CDR2 SNEGSKA (reference sequence). The CDR3 runs 15 residues. Trimming left V 0 bases short and J 0 bases short, with 9 bases between. The CDR3 DNA reads TGCAGTGCTAGAGAAGGAGTAGCTAGCAATCAGCCCCAGCATTTT. This sequence encodes CSAREGVASNQPQHF.